Below, 20 T cell receptor beta chains from the same sample are listed, as sequenced in a study of memory CD8 T cells in hepatitis C reinfection. Documented time point: pre-reinfection, 55 to 20 weeks before reinfection detection. No in vitro expansion preceded TCR sequencing of the sorted cells. Here immunoSEQ multiplex PCR was the method, and the copy in TCRdb shows in-frame clones only, minus some. The sample contains approximately 50,000 clones, 89% of which appear only once. What was sequenced was naive CD8+ T cells sorted from blood. These receptors were collected from a man between 18 and 35 years old with hepatitis C virus infection.

V is TRBV30 and J is TRBJ1-5; no firm D call. The germline gives CDR1 GTSNPN, CDR2 SVGIG (reference sequence). The CDR3 sequence is 14 residues long. V was pared by 2 bases and J by 4 bases, with 12 bases between. The CDR3: CAWSLAGFNQPQHF. CDR3 in DNA: TGTGCCTGGAGTCTCGCCGGGTTTAATCAGCCCCAGCATTTT.

The sample holds a few counts of this clone. Different DNA sequences within this sample yield the same CDR3. The J gene is TRBJ2-1, the V gene TRBV7-6, with 10 positions matching TRBD2. The CDR3 extends over 16 amino acids. Germline V gene sequence: CDR1 SGHVS, CDR2 FNYEAQ. J was trimmed by 2 bases and V by 1 base; bases with no gene match: 2. The CDR3 region is CASSLEAGGTYNEQFF. The CDR3 DNA reads TGTGCCAGCAGCTTAGAAGCGGGGGGGACCTACAATGAGCAGTTCTTC.

This sequence joins TRBV27 and TRBJ2-1; 9 bases align to TRBD2. Germline CDR1 reads MNHEY; CDR2 reads SMNVEV (reference sequence). This CDR3 contains 14 residues. Losses at the gene ends were 3 bases for V and 8 bases for J; bases not matched to a gene: 5. The CDR3 spells CASSLASGVDEQFF. CDR3 coding DNA: TGTGCCAGCAGTTTGGCTAGCGGGGTCGATGAGCAGTTCTTC.

The chain employs TRBV5-4 and TRBJ2-2; 11 positions agree with TRBD1. The V gene's germline CDR1 is SGHNT and CDR2 YYREEE (reference sequence). V lost 0 bases to trimming and J lost 4 bases; unmatched junction nucleotides: 5. The CDR3 consists of 17 residues. CDR3 DNA sequence: TGTGCCAGCAGCTTGGTGCCCGGGACAGGGGGCACCGGGGAGCTGTTTTTT. As protein: CASSLVPGTGGTGELFF.

The rearrangement joins TRBV6-4 to TRBJ2-5; TRBD1 matches at 7 bases. This CDR3 spans 18 amino acids. CDR1 is MRHNA, CDR2 SNTAGT, per germline. V lost 0 bases, J lost 2 bases, and 12 bases stayed unmatched. CDR3 in amino acids: CASSDSGVQGIWQETQYF. The CDR3 bases are TGTGCCAGCAGTGACTCGGGGGTACAGGGGATTTGGCAAGAGACCCAGTACTTC.

The chain uses TRBV19 and TRBJ2-5; D unresolved. V was trimmed by 3 bases and J by 5 bases, leaving 13 bases between them. The germline V gene encodes CDR1 LNHDA and CDR2 SQIVND (reference sequence). There are 14 residues in the CDR3. The CDR3 nucleotides read TGTGCCAGTAGTATCGAGCGCGATTGGGAGACCCAGTACTTC. Translated: CASSIERDWETQYF.

The chain uses TRBV6-5 and TRBJ1-6; TRBD1 agrees at 9 bases. V was clipped by 7 bases and J by 10 bases; unmatched bases: 8. Germline lookup yields CDR1 MNHEY and CDR2 SVGAGI. The CDR3 runs to 14 residues. For the CDR3, the DNA is TGTGCCAGCACCCCACAGGGGGCCGGATCACCCCTCCACTTT. Translated: CASTPQGAGSPLHF.

This clone has just one count. This chain links TRBV28 with TRBJ1-1; TRBD1 might be the D (5 bases). The CDR3 has 14 residues. Trimming shortened V by 5 bases and J by 5 bases, and 15 bases separated the two germline ends. The germline CDR1 and CDR2 sequences are MDHEN and SYDVKM. The CDR3 DNA reads TGTGCCAGCAGTGTATTTAGGGGAAGGACTGAAGCTTTCTTT. This codes for CASSVFRGRTEAFF.

V is TRBV29-1 and J is TRBJ2-5; 12 nucleotides align to TRBD2. Germline-derived CDR1 and CDR2 are SQVTM and ANQGSEA. V dropped 1 base and J dropped 1; count of bases not matched to a gene: 4. There are 16 residues in the CDR3. CDR3 sequence reads: CSVEGRLAGAQETQYF. The CDR3 DNA sequence: TGCAGCGTTGAAGGCAGACTAGCGGGGGCCCAAGAGACCCAGTACTTC.

The rearrangement uses TRBV19 and TRBJ1-3, with no clear D. This CDR3 comprises 18 residues. The V gene's germline CDR1 is LNHDA and CDR2 SQIVND (reference sequence). Trimming cost V 6 bases and J 0 bases, with 21 bases left between them. The CDR3 region is CASSTPRWALDSGNTIYF. The CDR3 bases are TGTGCCAGTAGCACTCCACGATGGGCACTAGACTCTGGAAACACCATATATTTT. Full variable domain (rest looked up from reference TRBV19 and TRBJ1-3): DGGITQSPKYLFRKEGQNVTLSCEQNLNHDAMYWYRQDPGQGLRLIYYSQIVNDFQKGDIAEGYSVSREKKESFPLTVTSAQKNPTAFYLCASSTPRWALDSGNTIYFGEGSWLTVV.

V is TRBV10-2 and J is TRBJ2-7, with D unresolved. The CDR3 totals 12 residues. In germline, CDR1 is WSHSY, CDR2 SAAADI. V was shortened by 4 bases and J by 4 bases, with 8 bases between the two germline ends. The chain's CDR3 is CASSGGLYEQYV. The CDR3 nucleotides read TGCGCCAGCAGTGGAGGCCTTTACGAGCAGTACGTC.

The genes are TRBV2 and TRBJ2-3; TRBD2 is a possible D gene (8 bases). V was pared by 8 bases and J by 2 bases, with 17 bases between. Germline CDR1 reads SNHLY; CDR2 reads FYNNEI. CDR3 length: 15 residues. The CDR3 sequence: CASLDGRGLTDTQYF. CDR3 in DNA: TGTGCCAGCCTCGACGGGAGGGGGCTCACAGATACGCAGTATTTT.

The genes are TRBV7-9 and TRBJ2-5, with D unclear. The CDR3 runs to 13 residues. Trimming removed 0 bases from V and 2 bases from J, with 4 bases in between. CDR1 is SEHNR, CDR2 FQNEAQ, per germline (reference sequence). CDR3 region: CASSLAPQETQYF. CDR3 nucleotides: TGTGCCAGCAGCTTAGCTCCTCAAGAGACCCAGTACTTC.

The chain carries TRBV11-2 and TRBJ2-6; 11 nucleotides line up with TRBD1. The CDR3 sequence is 18 residues long. Germline values: CDR1 SGHAT, CDR2 FQNNGV. J gave up 1 base and V 3 bases, and 5 bases lay outside the gene matches. CDR3 in amino acids: CASSFLGQGASGANVLTF. The CDR3 nucleotides read TGTGCCAGCAGCTTCCTAGGACAGGGGGCATCTGGGGCCAACGTCCTGACTTTC. The full variable domain, completed using reference TRBV11-2 and TRBJ2-6, is EAGVAQSPRYKIIEKRQSVAFWCNPISGHATLYWYQQILGQGPKLLIQFQNNGVVDDSQLPKDRFSAERLKGVDSTLKIQPAKLEDSAVYLCASSFLGQGASGANVLTFGAGSRLTVL.

This chain joins TRBV5-6 and TRBJ2-7; D possibly corresponds to TRBD2 (7 bases). Between the trimmed V and J ends, which lost 5 bases and 3 bases, there was a span of 12 bases. The CDR3 is 13 residues long. The germline V gene has CDR1 SGHDT and CDR2 YYEEEE. CDR3 sequence: CASREGGGYEQYF. CDR3 nucleotide sequence: TGTGCCAGCAGAGAGGGGGGGGGCTACGAGCAGTACTTC.

The J gene is TRBJ2-2, the V gene TRBV27; 7 nucleotides agree with TRBD1. V dropped 5 bases and J dropped 9; count of bases not matched to a gene: 3. CDR3 length: 12 amino acids. The V gene's germline CDR1 is MNHEY and CDR2 SMNVEV (reference sequence). The CDR3 loop reads CASSPTGRELFF. CDR3 nucleotide sequence: TGTGCCAGCAGTCCGACAGGGCGGGAGCTGTTTTTT.

The chain has TRBV11-2 and TRBJ2-7; D gene ambiguous. The CDR3 extends over 14 amino acids. Trimming pared 6 bases from V and 0 bases from J, leaving 12 bases between. Germline V gives CDR1 SGHAT, CDR2 FQNNGV. DNA of the CDR3: TGTGCCAGCAGTTTTAATTACGACTCCTACGAGCAGTACGTC. Translation gives CASSFNYDSYEQYV.

The chain combines TRBV11-2 with TRBJ2-3; 8 bases agree with TRBD2. Germline assignment: CDR1 SGHAT and CDR2 FQNNGV. The CDR3 is 16 residues long. Trimming at V came to 4 bases and at J to 0 bases, leaving 6 bases not matched to a gene. The CDR3 loop reads CASSSPGGRSTDTQYF. The CDR3, as DNA: TGTGCCAGCAGCTCACCCGGCGGGAGGAGCACAGATACGCAGTATTTT.

The chain combines TRBV27 with TRBJ2-7; no clear D gene. The CDR3 sequence is 10 residues long. V was cut by 3 bases and J by 7 bases, with 4 bases left in between. CDR1 MNHEY and CDR2 SMNVEV come from the germline V gene (reference sequence). The CDR3 protein is CASSFWEQYV. CDR3 bases: TGTGCCAGCAGTTTCTGGGAGCAGTACGTC.

The CDR3 DNA reads TGTGCCAGCAGTTCCCGGGTAGCGGGGGACGAAGATACGCAGTATTTT. Translated, it gives CASSSRVAGDEDTQYF. The gene calls are TRBV28 and TRBJ2-3; 9 bases fit TRBD2. CDR1 is MDHEN, CDR2 SYDVKM, per germline. The CDR3 is 16 amino acids. The V segment lost 4 bases and the J segment 5 bases; nucleotides outside the gene matches: 10.